This TCR beta chain was sequenced in a study of cytotoxic CD8 clonotypes in ibrutinib-treated CLL. This CDR3 region has 15 residues. Germline CDR1 MGHDK, CDR2 SYGVNS. Trimming removed 2 bases from V and 1 base from J; junction bases left unmatched: 3. Only in-frame clones appear in the TCRdb table, and some are missing; sequencing was by immunoSEQ multiplex PCR. Of 200,000 to 250,000 clones in the sample, roughly 79% are singletons; the top ten hold roughly 11%. This sequence joins TRBV25-1 and TRBJ2-3; 7 bases agree with TRBD1. The sequenced sample was PBMCs, obtained after 12 months of ibrutinib treatment. The sequence came from a human donor with chronic lymphocytic leukemia. CDR3 protein: CASSEDRERTDTQYF. The CDR3 nucleotides read TGTGCCAGCAGTGAAGACAGGGAACGCACAGATACGCAGTATTTT.